The 19 T cell receptor beta chains below were found in one sample sequenced in a study of identical twins. TCRdb fed the 5' RACE reads into MiXCR, producing one record per CDR3 protein. The sample records some 460,000 distinct CDR3 sequences, 13% to 15% being singletons. These data also featured in a second study, about yellow fever vaccine responses in identical twins.

Sequencing was done on a sample of CD4+ T cells sorted from blood. The receptors originated from a woman in her late teens or twenties in good health.

This clonotype was seen only a few times. The chain couples TRBV29-1 to TRBJ2-3, with D maybe TRBD2 (5 bases). Germline loops: CDR1 SQVTM, CDR2 ANQGSEA. Trimming pared 4 bases from V and 4 bases from J, leaving 15 bases between. This CDR3 has 14 amino acids. CDR3 loop: CSVVGGGRADTQYF. The CDR3 DNA reads TGCAGCGTTGTAGGCGGCGGGCGGGCAGATACGCAGTATTTT.

This clonotype was observed a few times. The V and J genes are TRBV20-1 and TRBJ2-5, with TRBD2 identical over 10 bases. V dropped 3 bases and J dropped 6; count of bases not matched to a gene: 7. This CDR3 comprises 14 residues. CDR1 and CDR2 (germline): DFQATT, SNEGSKA (reference sequence). The CDR3 spells CSASRAGGEKTQYF. In DNA, the CDR3 is TGCAGTGCTAGTAGAGCGGGAGGGGAAAAGACCCAGTACTTC.

A few counts support this clonotype. The germline gene is not matched at one end of the junction; a read error may be the cause. The V and J genes are TRBV20-1 and TRBJ2-3; TRBD2 agrees at 8 bases. Germline lookup yields CDR1 DFQATT and CDR2 SNEGSKA (reference sequence). The CDR3 spans 15 residues. This chain's CDR3 is CSAGGAGATTDTLYF. In DNA, the CDR3 is TGCAGTGCCGGGGGGGCGGGAGCGACCACAGATACGCTGTATTTT.

The rearrangement links TRBV28 to TRBJ2-3, with 7 bases identical to TRBD2. The J segment lost 8 bases and the V segment lost 11 bases, leaving 25 bases of the junction unmatched. Germline assignment: CDR1 MDHEN and CDR2 SYDVKM. The CDR3 totals 17 residues. The CDR3 DNA reads TGTGCCTCCCGGGGCGGGAGCTTTCCCCCCGCCCCGGCTACGCAGTATTTT. It translates to CASRGGSFPPAPATQYF.

The CDR3 bases are TGTGCCAGCAGTTACGTAGACTACAATCAGCCCCAGCATTTT. Its translation is CASSYVDYNQPQHF. The chain couples TRBV6-5 to TRBJ1-5; D unresolved. Germline loops: CDR1 MNHEY, CDR2 SVGAGI. CDR3 length: 14 amino acids. The germline V and J ends were trimmed by 2 bases and 3 bases, with 8 bases remaining between them.

The chain employs TRBV20-1 and TRBJ2-2; D is unresolved. The germline V and J ends were trimmed by 0 bases and 8 bases, with 7 bases remaining between them. The CDR3 has 12 amino acids. Looked up from germline, CDR1 is DFQATT and CDR2 is SNEGSKA (reference sequence). CDR3 nucleotides: TGCAGTGCTAGAGAGGATCCGGGGGAGCTGTTTTTT. It encodes CSAREDPGELFF.

V and J are TRBV7-6 and TRBJ2-1; 7 bases fit TRBD2. After removal of 1 base from V and 2 bases from J, the junction contained 8 bases not matched to a gene. The CDR3 length is 17 residues. Germline CDR1 SGHVS, CDR2 FNYEAQ. CDR3 loop: CASSLVVTSVPYNEQFF. In nucleotides, the CDR3 is TGTGCCAGCAGCTTAGTAGTCACTAGCGTACCCTACAATGAGCAGTTCTTC.

This clonotype occurred a few times. The chain combines TRBV5-6 with TRBJ2-1, with 8 positions matching TRBD2. Germline trimming cut 3 bases from V and 8 bases from J; bases unmatched to any gene: 13. CDR3 size: 16 residues. The germline V gene has CDR1 SGHDT and CDR2 YYEEEE. CDR3 sequence (DNA): TGTGCCAGCAGCTACGTCAGCGGGAGATTTGAGGATGAGCAGTTCTTC. This codes for CASSYVSGRFEDEQFF. The complete variable domain, with remaining parts taken from reference TRBV5-6 and TRBJ2-1, reads DAGVTQSPTHLIKTRGQQVTLRCSPKSGHDTVSWYQQALGQGPQFIFQYYEEEERQRGNFPDRFSGHQFPNYSSELNVNALLLGDSALYLCASSYVSGRFEDEQFFGPGTRLTVL.

Many counts were recorded for this clonotype. The chain has TRBV3-1 and TRBJ1-6, with D perhaps TRBD1 (5 bases). Trimming shortened V by 3 bases and J by 15 bases, and 18 bases separated the two germline ends. The germline V gene has CDR1 LGHDT and CDR2 YNNKEL (reference sequence). The CDR3 runs 14 residues. The CDR3 DNA follows: TGTGCCAGCAGCCAGGGGCTGACAGCCCGGAACCTCCACTTT. Translated: CASSQGLTARNLHF.

This sequence joins TRBV20-1 and TRBJ2-7, with no clear D. V was pared by 4 bases and J by 2 bases, with 9 bases between. The CDR3 sequence is 12 residues long. Germline V CDR1 and CDR2: DFQATT, SNEGSKA (reference sequence). The CDR3: CSATPSAYEQYF. Written as DNA, the CDR3 is TGCAGTGCTACCCCGAGCGCCTACGAGCAGTACTTC.

V usage is TRBV27 and J usage is TRBJ2-1, with TRBD2 matching 9 bases. Germline trimming cut 7 bases from V and 5 bases from J; bases unmatched to any gene: 3. CDR1 is MNHEY, CDR2 SMNVEV, per germline (reference sequence). This CDR3 spans 13 amino acids. The CDR3 spells CASKASGNNEQFF. The CDR3 DNA reads TGTGCCAGCAAGGCTAGCGGGAACAATGAGCAGTTCTTC.

Only a few counts were recorded for this clonotype. The rearrangement joins TRBV7-9 to TRBJ2-1; D is tentatively TRBD1 or TRBD2 (5 bases each). CDR3 size: 13 residues. Trimming took off 5 bases at V and 9 bases at J, with 14 bases between the two ends. Germline values: CDR1 SEHNR, CDR2 FQNEAQ (reference sequence). The CDR3 DNA reads as TGTGCCAGCAGCCAGGTGGTTGGGGGTGAGCAGTTCTTC. Amino acids: CASSQVVGGEQFF.

This clonotype was detected only a few times. This chain uses TRBV25-1 with TRBJ1-1; no clear D. The CDR3 is made up of 14 amino acids. Deletions cut 3 bases from V and 7 bases from J, with 15 bases between. CDR1 and CDR2 from the germline V gene are MGHDK and SYGVNS. CDR3 sequence reads: CASSERAWTFEAFF. The DNA of the CDR3 is TGTGCCAGCAGTGAGAGAGCTTGGACCTTTGAAGCTTTCTTT.

The chain links TRBV7-8 to TRBJ1-5; TRBD1 agrees at 9 bases. J lost 3 bases, V lost 3 bases, and 6 bases had no gene match. The CDR3 spans 16 residues. Looked up from germline, CDR1 is SGHVS and CDR2 is FQNEAQ. The CDR3 nucleotides are TGTGCCAGCAGCTTGGCCGGGACAGGGTACAATCAGCCCCAGCATTTT. Translated: CASSLAGTGYNQPQHF.

The sample holds a few counts of this clonotype. The chain has TRBV20-1 and TRBJ2-7; D may correspond to TRBD1 or TRBD2 (5 bases each). This CDR3 is built from 16 residues. Per germline, CDR1 DFQATT and CDR2 SNEGSKA (reference sequence). Trimming stripped 6 bases from V and 3 bases from J, with 24 bases between. CDR3 sequence reads: CSALENPGPGSYEQYF. The CDR3, as DNA: TGCAGTGCCCTCGAAAACCCGGGGCCTGGGAGCTACGAGCAGTACTTC.

This clonotype was counted at least ten times. The rearrangement uses TRBV29-1 and TRBJ2-2; 7 bases line up with TRBD2. This CDR3 is built from 13 residues. J gave up 0 bases and V 7 bases, and 2 bases lay outside the gene matches. The V gene's germline CDR1 is SQVTM and CDR2 ANQGSEA. The CDR3 DNA sequence: TGCAGCGGGGAGGGATCGAACACCGGGGAGCTGTTTTTT. Encoded protein: CSGEGSNTGELFF.

The chain recombines TRBV7-9 with TRBJ2-3; 9 bases map to TRBD1. There are 15 residues in the CDR3. Germline V CDR1 and CDR2: SEHNR, FQNEAQ (reference sequence). V was pared by 5 bases and J by 4 bases, with 7 bases of the junction left unmatched. CDR3 bases: TGTGCCAGCAGCCAACAGGGGGCCGGTGCAGATACGCAGTATTTT. Residues: CASSQQGAGADTQYF. The complete variable domain, with remaining parts taken from reference TRBV7-9 and TRBJ2-3, reads DTGVSQNPRHKITKRGQNVTFRCDPISEHNRLYWYRQTLGQGPEFLTYFQNEAQLEKSRLLSDRFSAERPKGSFSTLEIQRTEQGDSAMYLCASSQQGAGADTQYFGPGTRLTVL.

This clonotype appeared a few times. This rearrangement joins TRBV20-1 to TRBJ2-5; tentatively, D is TRBD2 (5 bases). CDR3 length: 15 amino acids. The V and J ends lost 4 bases and 2 bases respectively, with 17 bases between them. The germline gives CDR1 DFQATT, CDR2 SNEGSKA (reference sequence). The CDR3 nucleotides are TGCAGTGCTACCACGGGAAGGGAAGTACAAGAGACCCAGTACTTC. Amino acids: CSATTGREVQETQYF.

There are a few counts of this clonotype. This chain connects TRBV29-1 to TRBJ2-1; D gene unclear. Germline CDR1 is SQVTM and CDR2 is ANQGSEA. The CDR3 is 10 residues long. Trimming took 6 bases from V and 6 from J, leaving 6 bases between them. CDR3 residues: CSVPLNEQFF. CDR3 nucleotide sequence: TGCAGCGTGCCTCTCAATGAGCAGTTCTTC.